Presented here are 2 T cell receptor beta chains from one specimen sequenced in a study of immune evolution from preneoplasia to lung adenocarcinoma. Repertoires were generated with immunoSEQ multiplex PCR, while TCRdb's copy carries only in-frame clones and drops some. Of over 3,000 clones listed, roughly 80% are singletons. The material sequenced was FFPE adjacent normal lung tissue. These receptors were taken from a person aged 70 to 85 with lung adenocarcinoma.

The chain recombines TRBV30 with TRBJ1-4, with D hard to call. The V gene lost 2 bases and the J gene lost 4 bases, with 11 bases spanning the gap. Germline CDR1 and CDR2: GTSNPN and SVGIG (reference sequence). The CDR3 runs to 14 residues. The CDR3 bases are TGTGCCTGGAGTTCAAGGACGCTTAATGAAAAACTGTTTTTT. Residues: CAWSSRTLNEKLFF.

V gene TRBV5-1 combines with J gene TRBJ2-4, with 7 bases identical to TRBD2. Germline V gives CDR1 SGHRS, CDR2 YFSETQ. Unmatched junction bases numbered 8, after V lost 0 bases and J lost 8 bases. The CDR3 length is 15 residues. CDR3 residues: CASSLADGGRDIQYF. The CDR3 DNA is TGCGCCAGCAGCTTGGCCGATGGGGGGAGGGACATTCAGTACTTC.